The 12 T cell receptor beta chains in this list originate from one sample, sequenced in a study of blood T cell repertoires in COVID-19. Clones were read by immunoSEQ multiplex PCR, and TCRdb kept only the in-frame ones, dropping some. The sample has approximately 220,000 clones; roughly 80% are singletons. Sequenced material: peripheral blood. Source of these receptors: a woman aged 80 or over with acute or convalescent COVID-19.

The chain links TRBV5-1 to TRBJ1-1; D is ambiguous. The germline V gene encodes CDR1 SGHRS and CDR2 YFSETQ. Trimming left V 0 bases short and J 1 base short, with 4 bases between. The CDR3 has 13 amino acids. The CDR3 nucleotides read TGCGCCAGCAGCTTGGGAGGGAACACTGAAGCTTTCTTT. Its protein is CASSLGGNTEAFF.

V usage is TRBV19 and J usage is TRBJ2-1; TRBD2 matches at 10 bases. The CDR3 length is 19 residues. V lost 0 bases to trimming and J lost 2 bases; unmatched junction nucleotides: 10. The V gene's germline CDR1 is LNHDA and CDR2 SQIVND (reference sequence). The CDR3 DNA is TGTGCCAGTAGTATAGATCCAGAGATTCTAGCGGGAGCCTACAATGAGCAGTTCTTC. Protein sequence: CASSIDPEILAGAYNEQFF.

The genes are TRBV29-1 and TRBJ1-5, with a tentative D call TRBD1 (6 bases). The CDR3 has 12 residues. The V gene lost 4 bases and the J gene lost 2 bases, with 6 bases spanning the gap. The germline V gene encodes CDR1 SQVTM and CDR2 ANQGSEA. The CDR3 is CSVGTGNQPQHF. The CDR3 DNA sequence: TGCAGCGTTGGGACAGGCAATCAGCCCCAGCATTTT.

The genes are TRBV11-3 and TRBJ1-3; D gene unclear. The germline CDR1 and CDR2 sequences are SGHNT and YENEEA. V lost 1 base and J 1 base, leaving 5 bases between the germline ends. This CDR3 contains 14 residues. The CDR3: CASSLGVSGNTIYF. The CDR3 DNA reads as TGTGCCAGCAGCTTAGGAGTATCTGGAAACACCATATATTTT.

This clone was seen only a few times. In DNA form, the CDR3 reads TGCGCCAGCAGCTTGGGGGGCGGGAACGGAGATGGCTACACCTTC. It translates to CASSLGGGNGDGYTF. V and J are TRBV5-1 and TRBJ1-2, with a tentative D call TRBD1 (5 bases). CDR1 and CDR2 (germline): SGHRS, YFSETQ. V dropped 0 bases and J dropped 6 bases, with 15 bases sitting between them. This CDR3 comprises 15 residues.

The CDR3 region is CASSHRRNEQFF. Here the CDR3 DNA reads TGTGCCAGTAGTCACCGGAGGAATGAGCAGTTCTTC. The rearrangement joins TRBV19 to TRBJ2-1; a possible D gene is TRBD2 (5 bases). V was trimmed by 5 bases and J by 7 bases, leaving 9 bases between them. Germline CDR1 is LNHDA and CDR2 is SQIVND (reference sequence). The CDR3 contains 12 residues.

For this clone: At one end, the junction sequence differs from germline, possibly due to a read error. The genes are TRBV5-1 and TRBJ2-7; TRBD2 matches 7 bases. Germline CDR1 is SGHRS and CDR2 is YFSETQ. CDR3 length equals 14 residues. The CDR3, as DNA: TGCGCCCGCAGCTGGGGGGGGACCTCCTACGAGCAGTACTTC. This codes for CARSWGGTSYEQYF.

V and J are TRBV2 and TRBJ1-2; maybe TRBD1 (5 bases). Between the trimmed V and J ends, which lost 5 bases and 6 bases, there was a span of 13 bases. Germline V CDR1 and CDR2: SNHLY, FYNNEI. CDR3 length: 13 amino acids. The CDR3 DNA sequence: TGTGCCAGCAGTCTGGACAAGATCCATGGCTACACCTTC. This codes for CASSLDKIHGYTF.

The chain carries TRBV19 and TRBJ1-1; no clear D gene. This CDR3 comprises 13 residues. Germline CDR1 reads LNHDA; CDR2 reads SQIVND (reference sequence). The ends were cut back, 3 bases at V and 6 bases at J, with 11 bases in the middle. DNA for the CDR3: TGTGCCAGTAGTATTCTGGGGAGACCTGAAGCTTTCTTT. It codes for CASSILGRPEAFF.

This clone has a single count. In DNA form, the CDR3 reads TGTGCCACCAGCAGAGATCGTAGCAGGGATTCACCCCTCCACTTT. This gives the protein CATSRDRSRDSPLHF. The chain employs TRBV15 and TRBJ1-6; possible D gene TRBD1, 5 bases. The CDR3 has 15 residues. Per germline, CDR1 LNHNV and CDR2 YYDKDF (reference sequence). V was trimmed by 0 bases and J by 8 bases, leaving 11 bases between them.

CDR3 nucleotide sequence: TGTGCCAGCAGCTTAGGGACAGGGCGAAGGTACAATGAGCAGTTCTTC. Translating it yields CASSLGTGRRYNEQFF. This chain joins TRBV7-3 and TRBJ2-1; TRBD1 agrees at 9 bases. Per the germline V gene, CDR1 is SGHTA and CDR2 is FQGTGA. The CDR3 totals 16 residues. The trim removed 2 bases at V and 4 bases at J, leaving 6 bases unmatched.

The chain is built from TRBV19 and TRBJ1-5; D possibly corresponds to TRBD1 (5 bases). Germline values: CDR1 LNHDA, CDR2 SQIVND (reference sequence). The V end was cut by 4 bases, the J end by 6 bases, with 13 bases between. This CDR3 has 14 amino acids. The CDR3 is CASSRRGVGQPQHF. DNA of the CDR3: TGTGCCAGTAGTAGAAGGGGCGTGGGTCAGCCCCAGCATTTT.